This TCR beta chain was retrieved from a study of T-cell memory formation after mild COVID-19. Broader study findings: In pre-infection memory, a portion of responding clones appeared, which suggested that cross-reactive memory joined.

The CDR3 has 16 residues. V lost 0 bases to trimming and J lost 5 bases, with 16 bases between them. Germline CDR1 reads SGHNT; CDR2 reads YYREEE (reference sequence). TCRdb recomputed calls from the 5' RACE reads with MiXCR, one row per CDR3 protein. The sample yields about 350,000 distinct CDR3 sequences, approximately 15% seen once. Regarding this clonotype: The antigen remains undetermined.

Sequencing was carried out using PBMCs or a T cell subset sorted from them (not recorded which). The rearrangement joins TRBV5-4 to TRBJ2-3, with D perhaps TRBD2 (5 bases). The clonotype originates from a man between 18 and 29 years old who had mild COVID-19 (a few samples of this study predate the infection). Cell type and time point are not known. CDR3 sequence reads: CASSLGTGRIGDTQYF. The CDR3 DNA is TGTGCCAGCAGCTTGGGGACTGGGCGTATCGGAGATACGCAGTATTTT.